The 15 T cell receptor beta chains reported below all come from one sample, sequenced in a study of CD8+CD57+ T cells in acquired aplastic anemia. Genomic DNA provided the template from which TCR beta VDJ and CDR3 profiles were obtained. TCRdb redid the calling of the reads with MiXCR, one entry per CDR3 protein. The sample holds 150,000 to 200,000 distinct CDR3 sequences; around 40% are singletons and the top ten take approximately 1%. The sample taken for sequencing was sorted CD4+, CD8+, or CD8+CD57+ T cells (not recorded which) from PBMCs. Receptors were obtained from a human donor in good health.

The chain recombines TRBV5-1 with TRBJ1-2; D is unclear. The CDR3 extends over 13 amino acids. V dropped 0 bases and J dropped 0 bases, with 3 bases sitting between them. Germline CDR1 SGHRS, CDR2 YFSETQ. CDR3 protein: CASSLGANYGYTF. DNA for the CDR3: TGCGCCAGCAGCTTGGGTGCTAACTATGGCTACACCTTC.

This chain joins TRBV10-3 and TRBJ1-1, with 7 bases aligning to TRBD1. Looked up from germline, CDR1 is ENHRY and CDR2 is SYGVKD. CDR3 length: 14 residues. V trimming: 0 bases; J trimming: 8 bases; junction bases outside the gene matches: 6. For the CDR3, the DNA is TGTGCCATCAGTGAGTCAAATACAGGGGCCGAAGCTTTCTTT. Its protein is CAISESNTGAEAFF.

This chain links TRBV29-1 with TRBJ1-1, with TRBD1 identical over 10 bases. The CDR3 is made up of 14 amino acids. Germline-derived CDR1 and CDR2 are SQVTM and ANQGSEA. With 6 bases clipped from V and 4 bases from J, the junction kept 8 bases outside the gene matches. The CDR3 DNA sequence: TGCAGCGTCGACGACAGGGGGCAAGGCACTGAAGCTTTCTTT. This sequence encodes CSVDDRGQGTEAFF.

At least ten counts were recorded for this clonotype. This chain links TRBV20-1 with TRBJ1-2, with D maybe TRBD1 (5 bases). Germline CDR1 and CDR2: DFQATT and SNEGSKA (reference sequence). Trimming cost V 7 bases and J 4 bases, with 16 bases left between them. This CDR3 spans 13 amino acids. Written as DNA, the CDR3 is TGCAGTGGTACAGGATGGGGTGGCTATGGCTACACCTTC. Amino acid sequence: CSGTGWGGYGYTF.

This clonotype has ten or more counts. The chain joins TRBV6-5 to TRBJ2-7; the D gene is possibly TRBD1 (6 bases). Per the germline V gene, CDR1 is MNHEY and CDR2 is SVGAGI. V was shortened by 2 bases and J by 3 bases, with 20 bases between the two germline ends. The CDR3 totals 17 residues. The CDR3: CASSYLSSGASYYEQYF. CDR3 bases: TGTGCCAGCAGTTACCTCTCCTCAGGGGCTAGCTACTACGAGCAGTACTTC.

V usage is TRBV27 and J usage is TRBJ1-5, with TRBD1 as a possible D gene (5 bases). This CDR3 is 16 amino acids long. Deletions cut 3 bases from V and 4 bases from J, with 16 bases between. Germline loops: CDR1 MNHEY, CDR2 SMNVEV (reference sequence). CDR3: CASSFSSGAGNQPQHF. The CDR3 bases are TGTGCCAGCAGTTTTTCCTCCGGGGCGGGAAATCAGCCCCAGCATTTT.

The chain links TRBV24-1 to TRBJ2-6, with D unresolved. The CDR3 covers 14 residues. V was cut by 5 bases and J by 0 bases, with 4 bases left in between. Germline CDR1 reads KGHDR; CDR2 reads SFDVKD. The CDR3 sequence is CATSGASGANVLTF. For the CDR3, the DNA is TGTGCCACCAGTGGTGCCTCTGGGGCCAACGTCCTGACTTTC.

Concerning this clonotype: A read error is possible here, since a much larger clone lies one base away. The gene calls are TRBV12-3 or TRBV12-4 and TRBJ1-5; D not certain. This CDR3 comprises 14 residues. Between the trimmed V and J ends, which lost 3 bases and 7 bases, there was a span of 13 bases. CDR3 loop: CASSFRPGGQPQHF. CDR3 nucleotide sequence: TGTGCCAGCAGTTTTAGGCCGGGTGGCCAGCCCCAGCATTTT.

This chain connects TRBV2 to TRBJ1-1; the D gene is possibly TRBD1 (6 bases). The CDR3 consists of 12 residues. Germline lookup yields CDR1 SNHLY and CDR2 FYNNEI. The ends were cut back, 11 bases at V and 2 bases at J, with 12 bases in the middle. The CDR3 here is CASIQGNTEAFF. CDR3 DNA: TGTGCCTCCATACAGGGCAACACTGAAGCTTTCTTT.

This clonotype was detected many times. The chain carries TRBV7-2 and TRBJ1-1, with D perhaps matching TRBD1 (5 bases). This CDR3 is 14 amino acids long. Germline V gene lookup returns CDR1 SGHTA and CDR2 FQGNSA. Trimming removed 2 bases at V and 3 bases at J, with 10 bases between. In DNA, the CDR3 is TGTGCCAGCAGCTTAACAGGACCGGACACTGAAGCTTTCTTT. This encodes CASSLTGPDTEAFF.

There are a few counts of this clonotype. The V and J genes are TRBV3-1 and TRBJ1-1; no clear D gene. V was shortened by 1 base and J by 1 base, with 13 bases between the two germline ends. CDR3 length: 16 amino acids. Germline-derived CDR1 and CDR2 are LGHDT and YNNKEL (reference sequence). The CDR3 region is CASSQAQLGRNTEAFF. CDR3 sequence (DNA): TGTGCCAGCAGCCAAGCCCAGCTCGGTAGGAACACTGAAGCTTTCTTT.

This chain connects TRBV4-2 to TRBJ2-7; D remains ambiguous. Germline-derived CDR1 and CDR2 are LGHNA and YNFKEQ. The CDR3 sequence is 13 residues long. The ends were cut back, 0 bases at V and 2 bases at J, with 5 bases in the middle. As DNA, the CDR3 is TGTGCCAGCAGCCAAGAAATACCCTACGAGCAGTACTTC. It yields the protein CASSQEIPYEQYF.

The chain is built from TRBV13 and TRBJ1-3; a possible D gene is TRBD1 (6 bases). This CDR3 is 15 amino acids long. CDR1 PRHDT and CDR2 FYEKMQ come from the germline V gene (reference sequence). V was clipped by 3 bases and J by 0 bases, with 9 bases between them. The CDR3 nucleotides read TGTGCCAGCAGCTTGGACAGTCACTCTGGAAACACCATATATTTT. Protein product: CASSLDSHSGNTIYF. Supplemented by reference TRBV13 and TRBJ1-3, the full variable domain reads AAGVIQSPRHLIKEKRETATLKCYPIPRHDTVYWYQQGPGQDPQFLISFYEKMQSDKGSIPDRFSAQQFSDYHSELNMSSLELGDSALYFCASSLDSHSGNTIYFGEGSWLTVV.

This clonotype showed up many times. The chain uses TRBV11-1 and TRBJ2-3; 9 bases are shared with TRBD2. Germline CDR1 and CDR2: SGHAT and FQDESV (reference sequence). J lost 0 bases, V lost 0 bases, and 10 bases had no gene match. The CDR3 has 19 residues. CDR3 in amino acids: CASSLAGLAGLVSTDTQYF. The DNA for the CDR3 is TGTGCCAGCAGCTTAGCGGGGCTAGCGGGGCTCGTTAGCACAGATACGCAGTATTTT.

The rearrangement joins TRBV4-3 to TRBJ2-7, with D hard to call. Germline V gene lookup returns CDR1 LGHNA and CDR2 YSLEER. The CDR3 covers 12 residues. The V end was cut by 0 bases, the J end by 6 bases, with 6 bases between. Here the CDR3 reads CASSQDGREQYF. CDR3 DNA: TGCGCCAGCAGCCAAGATGGTCGCGAGCAGTACTTC.